These 4 T cell receptor beta chains came from one sample sequenced in a study of breast tumors, draining lymph nodes, adjacent tissues. TCRdb called the multiplex PCR reads again in MiXCR, with one record for every CDR3 protein. Among 200,000 to 300,000 distinct CDR3 sequences listed, over 25% were seen once. The lymph nodes were axillary draining lymph nodes from breast cancer patients. Sequenced sample: axillary lymph node tissue. The receptors derive from a female donor with breast cancer. Some clones in this sample may be carry-over from other donors' samples.

This clonotype was seen many times. The chain has TRBV5-1 and TRBJ2-3, with TRBD2 matching 14 bases. The CDR3 totals 19 residues. The junction had 6 bases not matched to a gene; V was cut back by 0 bases and J by 0 bases. Germline CDR1 reads SGHRS; CDR2 reads YFSETQ. The CDR3 sequence: CASSLVGTSGSRSTDTQYF. The CDR3 coding sequence is TGCGCCAGCAGCTTGGTAGGGACTAGCGGGAGTAGGAGCACAGATACGCAGTATTTT.

At least ten counts were recorded for this clonotype. The chain is built from TRBV4-1 and TRBJ1-6, with D perhaps matching TRBD1 (6 bases). The CDR3 extends over 11 amino acids. Trimming took off 2 bases at V and 16 bases at J, with 9 bases between the two ends. Per germline, CDR1 MGHRA and CDR2 YSYEKL. As DNA, the CDR3 is TGCGCCAGCAGCCAAAGGGACATACTCCACTTT. It encodes CASSQRDILHF.

The chain has TRBV19 and TRBJ1-4; D is perhaps TRBD1 (5 bases). The germline CDR1 and CDR2 sequences are LNHDA and SQIVND (reference sequence). The CDR3 is made up of 16 amino acids. Trimming removed 5 bases at V and 5 bases at J, with 18 bases between. The CDR3 protein is CASSEIMGGLNEKLFF. Here the CDR3 DNA reads TGTGCCAGTAGTGAAATCATGGGGGGTTTAAATGAAAAACTGTTTTTT.

This rearrangement joins TRBV11-1 to TRBJ2-1; a possible D gene is TRBD2 (5 bases). The CDR3 consists of 15 residues. Between the trimmed V and J ends, which lost 7 bases and 4 bases, there was a span of 17 bases. Germline V gene sequence: CDR1 SGHAT, CDR2 FQDESV (reference sequence). CDR3 DNA: TGTGCCAGCAACTATATAGGAGGAGGATACAATGAGCAGTTCTTC. This sequence encodes CASNYIGGGYNEQFF. Full variable domain (outside the CDR3, taken from reference TRBV11-1 and TRBJ2-1): EAEVAQSPRYKITEKSQAVAFWCDPISGHATLYWYRQILGQGPELLVQFQDESVVDDSQLPKDRFSAERLKGVDSTLKIQPAELGDSAMYLCASNYIGGGYNEQFFGPGTRLTVL.